The 15 T cell receptor beta chains in this list originate from one sample, sequenced in a study of shared clonotypes between healthy human individuals. TCRdb's copy holds only in-frame clones and misses some; the assay was immunoSEQ multiplex PCR. Among 980,000 or so clones listed, approximately 80% were seen once. What was sequenced was memory CD4+ T cells sorted from blood. The subset here: CD45RA-negative fraction. Receptors originate from a man between 18 and 35 years old in good health.

The chain combines TRBV5-4 with TRBJ1-3; D is perhaps TRBD1 (5 bases). The CDR3 runs 16 residues. V lost 6 bases, J lost 2 bases, and 18 bases lay in between. CDR1 is SGHNT and CDR2 is YYREEE in the germline V gene (reference sequence). This CDR3 reads CASTLTGVNTGNTIYF. DNA for the CDR3: TGTGCCAGCACCCTGACGGGGGTTAACACTGGAAACACCATATATTTT. The full variable domain, its missing parts supplied by reference TRBV5-4 and TRBJ1-3, is ETGVTQSPTHLIKTRGQQVTLRCSSQSGHNTVSWYQQALGQGPQFIFQYYREEENGRGNFPPRFSGLQFPNYSSELNVNALELDDSALYLCASTLTGVNTGNTIYFGEGSWLTVV.

CDR3 DNA sequence: TGTGCCAGCTCACCGATGACCCTCTCCAACACCGGGGAGCTGTTTTTT. Translating gives CASSPMTLSNTGELFF. The rearrangement uses TRBV18 and TRBJ2-2; no reliable D call. V lost 3 bases to trimming and J lost 2 bases, with 13 bases between them. CDR3 length: 16 residues. Germline V lookup: CDR1 KGHSH, CDR2 LQKENI.

The rearrangement joins TRBV6-5 to TRBJ1-2, with D hard to call. Germline lookup yields CDR1 MNHEY and CDR2 SVGAGI. Trimming left V 6 bases short and J 4 bases short, with 12 bases between. This CDR3 is 13 amino acids long. The CDR3 is CASSPGSSYGYTF. The DNA for the CDR3 is TGTGCCAGCAGCCCCGGCAGCAGCTATGGCTACACCTTC.

The chain carries TRBV10-3 and TRBJ2-7, with D possibly TRBD1 on 5 matching bases. This CDR3 comprises 13 residues. Germline-derived CDR1 and CDR2 are ENHRY and SYGVKD. Trimming cost V 6 bases and J 2 bases, with 11 bases left between them. The CDR3 nucleotides read TGTGCCATCAGATCAGGGTTTCCCTACGAGCAGTACTTC. Translated: CAIRSGFPYEQYF.

The chain joins TRBV7-9 to TRBJ2-6, with 9 bases matching TRBD1. Germline V lookup: CDR1 SEHNR, CDR2 FQNEAQ (reference sequence). V was clipped by 2 bases and J by 2 bases; unmatched bases: 1. The CDR3 spans 16 residues. CDR3 sequence: CASSLTGGTGANVLTF. DNA of the CDR3: TGTGCCAGCAGCTTAACAGGGGGCACTGGGGCCAACGTCCTGACTTTC.

The rearrangement links TRBV7-2 to TRBJ2-5; possible D gene TRBD2, 6 bases. This CDR3 contains 16 residues. The germline V and J ends were trimmed by 2 bases and 5 bases, with 18 bases remaining between them. The V gene's germline CDR1 is SGHTA and CDR2 FQGNSA. For the CDR3, the DNA is TGTGCCAGCAGCTTAAGTTACTTGCCGAGCGGGGAGACCCAGTACTTC. Translating gives CASSLSYLPSGETQYF. Full variable domain (missing parts from reference TRBV7-2 and TRBJ2-5): GAGVSQSPSNKVTEKGKDVELRCDPISGHTALYWYRQSLGQGLEFLIYFQGNSAPDKSGLPSDRFSAERTGGSVSTLTIQRTQQEDSAVYLCASSLSYLPSGETQYFGPGTRLLVL.

The J gene is TRBJ2-3, the V gene TRBV7-2, with D perhaps matching TRBD2 (5 bases). From germline, CDR1 is SGHTA and CDR2 FQGNSA. V was clipped by 1 base and J by 10 bases, with 18 bases between them. The CDR3 has 15 amino acids. The CDR3: CASSLDSGVTRAQYF. The CDR3 DNA follows: TGTGCCAGCAGCTTAGATAGTGGGGTCACGAGGGCGCAGTATTTT. The complete variable domain, with remaining parts taken from reference TRBV7-2 and TRBJ2-3, reads GAGVSQSPSNKVTEKGKDVELRCDPISGHTALYWYRQSLGQGLEFLIYFQGNSAPDKSGLPSDRFSAERTGGSVSTLTIQRTQQEDSAVYLCASSLDSGVTRAQYFGPGTRLTVL.

The chain uses TRBV5-6 and TRBJ2-5; 8 bases map to TRBD2. The CDR3 extends over 14 amino acids. With 1 base clipped from V and 2 bases from J, the junction kept 1 base outside the gene matches. Per germline, CDR1 SGHDT and CDR2 YYEEEE. The CDR3 sequence is CASSLSGGQETQYF. CDR3 bases: TGTGCCAGCAGCTTGTCGGGGGGGCAAGAGACCCAGTACTTC.

This clone came up many times. The chain employs TRBV30 and TRBJ2-7; no clear D. Germline loops: CDR1 GTSNPN, CDR2 SVGIG (reference sequence). The CDR3 totals 14 residues. V lost 2 bases, J lost 5 bases, and 16 bases lay in between. The CDR3 DNA sequence: TGTGCCTGGAGTATTACCCCCGGTCCGAACGAGCAGTACTTC. Protein product: CAWSITPGPNEQYF.

The chain couples TRBV4-3 to TRBJ2-7, with 11 bases that match TRBD2. The junction had 5 bases not matched to a gene; V was cut back by 4 bases and J by 3 bases. Germline CDR1 is LGHNA and CDR2 is YSLEER. The CDR3 is 15 amino acids. The CDR3 reads CASSLGTSGVYEQYF. The DNA of the CDR3 is TGCGCCAGCAGCCTCGGGACTAGCGGAGTCTACGAGCAGTACTTC.

The chain employs TRBV7-8 and TRBJ2-1; possible D gene TRBD1, 7 bases. The ends were cut back, 7 bases at V and 0 bases at J, with 19 bases in the middle. Germline V gene data show CDR1 as SGHVS and CDR2 as FQNEAQ. The CDR3 has 17 amino acids. The chain's CDR3 is CASTQGGGTSSYNEQFF. The CDR3 DNA reads as TGTGCCAGCACCCAGGGGGGCGGGACAAGCTCCTACAATGAGCAGTTCTTC.

The genes are TRBV6-6 and TRBJ1-3; D unresolved. V dropped 11 bases and J dropped 0 bases, with 14 bases sitting between them. CDR1 is MNHNY and CDR2 is SVGAGI in the germline V gene (reference sequence). The CDR3 covers 14 residues. CDR3 in amino acids: CAGRAESSGNTIYF. CDR3 bases: TGTGCCGGTCGGGCGGAGAGCTCTGGAAACACCATATATTTT.

The V and J genes are TRBV6-4 and TRBJ1-5; 7 nucleotides agree with TRBD1. The CDR3 contains 13 residues. V shed 11 bases and J 7 bases; nucleotides not matched to a gene: 11. CDR1 is MRHNA and CDR2 is SNTAGT in the germline V gene. The CDR3 protein is CAEPGQFLQPQHF. CDR3 sequence (DNA): TGTGCCGAGCCGGGACAGTTCTTACAGCCCCAGCATTTT.

About this clone itself: This CDR3 is also generated by other DNA sequences in the sample. The chain combines TRBV7-9 with TRBJ2-7, with unresolved D. The V end lost 2 bases, the J end lost 2 bases, and 7 bases lay between the germline ends. The CDR3 spans 13 residues. Germline V gives CDR1 SEHNR, CDR2 FQNEAQ (reference sequence). The CDR3 sequence is CASSLNPAYEQYF. DNA for the CDR3: TGTGCCAGCAGCTTAAACCCGGCCTACGAGCAGTACTTC.

This clone was observed a few times. The chain joins TRBV28 to TRBJ1-1; 7 bases align to TRBD1. Trimming at V came to 6 bases and at J to 4 bases, leaving 11 bases not matched to a gene. The CDR3 extends over 15 amino acids. The V gene's germline CDR1 is MDHEN and CDR2 SYDVKM. The CDR3 is CASSQDRSYSTEAFF. CDR3 DNA sequence: TGTGCCAGCAGCCAGGACAGGTCTTACAGCACTGAAGCTTTCTTT.